This TCR beta chain was documented in a study of blood T cells in healthy people across ages. Collection of around 10 milliliters of peripheral blood was performed for each donor. Sample-barcoded 5' priming and a J-beta primer mix drove a second PCR of roughly 7 to 11 cycles. TCRdb re-derived calls from the 5' RACE reads in MiXCR, one entry per CDR3 protein. The data show over a million distinct CDR3 sequences, with 35% to 45% seen just once and about 3.8% held by the top ten. The CDR3 length is 12 residues. The TCR was taken from a woman in her late teens or twenties in good health. Material: blood. This chain joins TRBV12-3 or TRBV12-4 and TRBJ2-5, with unresolved D. The end of the DNA is better explained by TRBJ2-7, so the J call may be wrong. CDR3 DNA sequence: TGTGCCAGCAGTTTATATGGGTCCGAGCAGTACTTC. Translating it yields CASSLYGSEQYF.